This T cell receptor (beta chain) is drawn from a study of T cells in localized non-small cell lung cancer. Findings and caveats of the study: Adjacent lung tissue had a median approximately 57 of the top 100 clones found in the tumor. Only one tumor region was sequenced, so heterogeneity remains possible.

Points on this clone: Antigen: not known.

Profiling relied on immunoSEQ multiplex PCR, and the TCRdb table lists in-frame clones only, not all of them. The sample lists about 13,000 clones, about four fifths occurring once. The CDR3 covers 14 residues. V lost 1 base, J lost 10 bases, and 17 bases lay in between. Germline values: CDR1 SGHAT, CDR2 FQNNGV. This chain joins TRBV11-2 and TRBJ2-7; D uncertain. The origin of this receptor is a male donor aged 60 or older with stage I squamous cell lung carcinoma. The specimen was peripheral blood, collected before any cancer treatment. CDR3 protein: CASSLGGLVMNQYF. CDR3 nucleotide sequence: TGTGCCAGCAGCTTAGGCGGTCTAGTTATGAATCAGTACTTC.